Following are 31 T cell receptor beta chains from one sample sequenced in a study of T cell responses to AZD1222 COVID-19 vaccine. Method: immunoSEQ multiplex PCR; TCRdb's copy keeps in-frame clones and lacks some. The repertoire consists of about 100,000 clones, with 92% occurring once and the leading ten covering roughly 1.1%. Material: peripheral blood, obtained on day 0 of AZD1222 vaccination. These receptors all stem from an adult in good health.

The chain recombines TRBV6-1 with TRBJ1-2, with D unclear. V was cut by 3 bases and J by 8 bases, with 13 bases left in between. Germline V gives CDR1 MNHNS, CDR2 SASEGT. This CDR3 has 13 amino acids. The CDR3, as DNA: TGTGCCAGCAGTGAGGCTCGAGGAGTGGGCTACACCTTC. Protein sequence: CASSEARGVGYTF.

This chain uses TRBV3-1 (or the pseudogene TRBV3-2) with TRBJ2-2, with 10 bases identical to TRBD2. This CDR3 is 15 amino acids long. Per germline, CDR1 LGHDT and CDR2 YNNKEL (reference sequence). Trimming at V came to 6 bases and at J to 3 bases, leaving 4 bases not matched to a gene. For the CDR3, the DNA is TGTGCCAGCAGTGTAGCGGGGGGCCACACCGGGGAGCTGTTTTTT. This encodes CASSVAGGHTGELFF.

V is TRBV29-1 and J is TRBJ1-3; possible D gene TRBD1, 5 bases. This CDR3 contains 14 residues. With 1 base removed from V and 3 bases from J, the gap between germline ends came to 10 bases. Germline V gene data show CDR1 as SQVTM and CDR2 as ANQGSEA. CDR3 region: CSVEVGGGGNTIYF. DNA of the CDR3: TGCAGCGTTGAAGTGGGGGGAGGTGGAAACACCATATATTTT.

The chain uses TRBV19 and TRBJ1-2; possibly TRBD1 for D (6 bases). V lost 7 bases and J lost 9, with 21 bases in between. The CDR3 has 14 residues. Germline V lookup: CDR1 LNHDA, CDR2 SQIVND (reference sequence). The CDR3 here is CASNSAGTFVSYTF. DNA for the CDR3: TGTGCCAGTAATTCGGCCGGGACATTCGTTAGCTACACCTTC.

This chain joins TRBV7-2 and TRBJ2-1; 11 bases are shared with TRBD2. The CDR3 length is 15 residues. Germline CDR1 reads SGHTA; CDR2 reads FQGNSA. Germline trimming cut 5 bases from V and 7 bases from J; bases unmatched to any gene: 7. This CDR3 reads CASSLSGGGGNEQFF. In nucleotides, the CDR3 is TGTGCCAGCAGCCTTAGCGGGGGGGGAGGGAATGAGCAGTTCTTC.

This chain uses TRBV5-1 with TRBJ1-1, with D possibly TRBD1 on 6 matching bases. The CDR3 is 14 residues long. The germline CDR1 and CDR2 sequences are SGHRS and YFSETQ. V lost 5 bases, J lost 4 bases, and 15 bases lay in between. CDR3: CASRHRAPGTEAFF. DNA of the CDR3: TGCGCCAGCAGACACAGGGCACCGGGCACTGAAGCTTTCTTT.

This clone was counted only a few times. This chain uses TRBV7-3 with TRBJ2-7, with 13 nucleotides matching TRBD2. The ends lost 1 base at V and 2 bases at J; junction bases unmatched: 8. There are 18 residues in the CDR3. Germline assignment: CDR1 SGHTA and CDR2 FQGTGA. CDR3 coding DNA: TGTGCCAGCAGCTTAAAGGGACTAGCGGGATACTGCCCCTACGAGCAGTACTTC. It codes for CASSLKGLAGYCPYEQYF.

The chain has TRBV29-1 and TRBJ2-7; TRBD2 aligns across 11 bases. The ends lost 5 bases at V and 3 bases at J; junction bases unmatched: 3. This CDR3 has 13 residues. Germline V CDR1 and CDR2: SQVTM, ANQGSEA. The CDR3 region is CSVQTSGIYEQYF. Written as DNA, the CDR3 is TGCAGCGTTCAGACTAGCGGGATCTACGAGCAGTACTTC.

J is TRBJ2-3 and V is TRBV5-8; 8 nucleotides line up with TRBD2. The germline V gene has CDR1 SGHTS and CDR2 YDEGEE. CDR3 length: 15 residues. After removal of 4 bases from V and 2 bases from J, the junction contained 6 bases not matched to a gene. Written as DNA, the CDR3 is TGTGCCAGCAGCCTACTAGCGGAGGTCACAGATACGCAGTATTTT. It specifies CASSLLAEVTDTQYF.

This chain joins TRBV19 and TRBJ1-2; D is unclear. CDR1 is LNHDA, CDR2 SQIVND, per germline (reference sequence). The CDR3 has 15 residues. V lost 0 bases, J lost 4 bases, and 12 bases lay in between. This CDR3 reads CASSIDAGHSYGYTF. CDR3 nucleotides: TGTGCCAGTAGTATAGATGCAGGCCATTCCTATGGCTACACCTTC.

In its sample, this clone was seen a few times. The chain couples TRBV20-1 to TRBJ1-6; D is uncertain. The CDR3 is 8 amino acids. Trimming removed 5 bases from V and 14 bases from J, with 4 bases in between. Germline CDR1 reads DFQATT; CDR2 reads SNEGSKA (reference sequence). The CDR3 DNA sequence: TGCAGTGCTGGGGCCCTCCACTTT. This translates into CSAGALHF.

This chain uses TRBV7-3 with TRBJ2-5, with D uncertain. This CDR3 is 15 amino acids long. The germline CDR1 and CDR2 sequences are SGHTA and FQGTGA. The V and J ends lost 0 bases and 4 bases respectively, with 12 bases between them. The DNA for the CDR3 is TGTGCCAGCAGCTTAACGCCGGCTAGAGGAGAGACCCAGTACTTC. As protein: CASSLTPARGETQYF.

J is TRBJ2-1 and V is TRBV10-3; TRBD2 matches at 10 bases. The CDR3 is 14 amino acids. Germline assignment: CDR1 ENHRY and CDR2 SYGVKD. With 4 bases clipped from V and 7 bases from J, the junction kept 4 bases outside the gene matches. CDR3 nucleotide sequence: TGTGCCATCAGTGTAGCGGGGGGTCCTAATGAGCAGTTCTTC. It is translated as CAISVAGGPNEQFF.

The J gene is TRBJ2-1, the V gene TRBV6-2 or TRBV6-3; TRBD1 or TRBD2 may be the D gene (5 bases each). Trimming removed 4 bases from V and 9 bases from J, with 16 bases in between. The CDR3 runs 14 residues. CDR1 and CDR2 (germline): MNHEY, SVGEGT. The CDR3 DNA follows: TGTGCCAGCAGTTTTGGGGCCGGAGGAACTGAGCAGTTCTTC. This encodes CASSFGAGGTEQFF.

In DNA form, the CDR3 reads TGTGCCAGCAACTCCCTCCTGAGGGGGACAGGGGAATCGGATGGAAACACCATATATTTT. Protein product: CASNSLLRGTGESDGNTIYF. The chain uses TRBV28 and TRBJ1-3; 10 bases map to TRBD1. CDR1 is MDHEN and CDR2 is SYDVKM in the germline V gene. The CDR3 extends over 20 amino acids. The J segment lost 3 bases and the V segment lost 7 bases, leaving 21 bases of the junction unmatched.

This sequence joins TRBV6-6 and TRBJ1-2; maybe TRBD1 (5 bases). This CDR3 has 14 amino acids. Trimming took 5 bases from V and 3 from J, leaving 13 bases between them. Germline values: CDR1 MNHNY, CDR2 SVGAGI (reference sequence). Here the CDR3 reads CASSPGEGYYGYTF. The CDR3 DNA is TGTGCCAGCAGTCCCGGGGAGGGGTACTATGGCTACACCTTC.

V and J are TRBV6-5 and TRBJ1-6; tentative D call: TRBD1 (5 bases). CDR3 length equals 14 residues. Deletions cut 7 bases from V and 5 bases from J, with 12 bases between. The germline gives CDR1 MNHEY, CDR2 SVGAGI. The CDR3 DNA reads as TGTGCCAGCACGACCGAGACAGATAATTCACCCCTCCACTTT. Translated: CASTTETDNSPLHF.

The gene calls are TRBV9 and TRBJ2-7; D may be TRBD2 (6 bases). Germline CDR1 SGDLS, CDR2 YYNGEE. This CDR3 spans 13 amino acids. Trimming left V 4 bases short and J 4 bases short, with 12 bases between. The CDR3 DNA sequence: TGTGCCAGCAGCCCGAGCGGAGGGTACGAGCAGTACTTC. Its translation: CASSPSGGYEQYF.

As for this clone: The sample holds other DNA sequences that translate to the same CDR3. The chain uses TRBV2 and TRBJ2-7; unclear D gene. V was shortened by 0 bases and J by 3 bases, with 3 bases between the two germline ends. The CDR3 loop spans 12 amino acids. Germline-derived CDR1 and CDR2 are SNHLY and FYNNEI. The CDR3 sequence is CASSEAGYEQYF. The DNA for the CDR3 is TGTGCCAGCAGTGAAGCCGGCTACGAGCAGTACTTC.

This chain connects TRBV3-1 (or the pseudogene TRBV3-2) to TRBJ2-1, with 11 bases fitting TRBD2. CDR3 length equals 18 residues. V was clipped by 0 bases and J by 2 bases; unmatched bases: 6. Germline V gene data show CDR1 as LGHDT and CDR2 as YNNKEL (reference sequence). CDR3 nucleotides: TGTGCCAGCAGCCAAGATTTGGTAGCGGGGGGGACCTACAATGAGCAGTTCTTC. Translating gives CASSQDLVAGGTYNEQFF.

This chain connects TRBV3-1 (or the pseudogene TRBV3-2) to TRBJ2-1; D is ambiguous. Trimming left V 3 bases short and J 7 bases short, with 10 bases between. This CDR3 comprises 13 residues. CDR1 and CDR2 from the germline V gene are LGHDT and YNNKEL (reference sequence). DNA of the CDR3: TGTGCCAGCAGCCACGGAGAAGCGAATGAGCAGTTCTTC. Translation gives CASSHGEANEQFF.

The chain employs TRBV2 and TRBJ1-5; D not resolved. Per the germline V gene, CDR1 is SNHLY and CDR2 is FYNNEI. The V and J ends lost 7 bases and 1 base respectively, with 14 bases between them. CDR3 length equals 15 residues. The CDR3 spells CASIERTGSNQPQHF. The CDR3 DNA is TGTGCCAGCATAGAGAGGACCGGGAGCAATCAGCCCCAGCATTTT.

The chain joins TRBV19 to TRBJ1-4; weak D call: TRBD1 (5 bases). CDR1 LNHDA and CDR2 SQIVND come from the germline V gene (reference sequence). The V end was cut by 7 bases, the J end by 15 bases, with 21 bases between. The CDR3 runs 13 residues. The CDR3: CASIPRVGDRMFF. CDR3 DNA sequence: TGTGCCAGTATCCCCCGGGTAGGGGATAGAATGTTTTTT.

The chain recombines TRBV15 with TRBJ1-1; TRBD1 is a possible D gene (5 bases). CDR3 length equals 15 residues. The germline V gene encodes CDR1 LNHNV and CDR2 YYDKDF (reference sequence). Deletions cut 1 base from V and 1 base from J, with 10 bases between. The CDR3 spells CATSRVGQGNTEAFF. For the CDR3, the DNA is TGTGCCACCAGCAGAGTGGGGCAGGGGAACACTGAAGCTTTCTTT.

The chain carries TRBV4-2 and TRBJ1-2, with D unresolved. CDR1 LGHNA and CDR2 YNFKEQ come from the germline V gene. The ends were cut back, 0 bases at V and 4 bases at J, with 3 bases in the middle. The CDR3 extends over 12 amino acids. CDR3 in amino acids: CASSQDLYGYTF. The CDR3 DNA sequence: TGTGCCAGCAGCCAAGATCTCTATGGCTACACCTTC.

V and J are TRBV27 and TRBJ1-3; 9 bases map to TRBD1. The CDR3 is made up of 18 amino acids. Losses at the gene ends were 5 bases for V and 4 bases for J; bases not matched to a gene: 15. CDR1 and CDR2 (germline): MNHEY, SMNVEV (reference sequence). Here the CDR3 DNA reads TGTGCCAGCAGTCCCTCGGGCCCGGGACAGGGAACGGGAAACACCATATATTTT. Residues: CASSPSGPGQGTGNTIYF.

This chain links TRBV7-9 with TRBJ2-1; D might be TRBD2 (6 bases). With 2 bases removed from V and 9 bases from J, the gap between germline ends came to 11 bases. The CDR3 is made up of 13 amino acids. Germline V gene sequence: CDR1 SEHNR, CDR2 FQNEAQ (reference sequence). The CDR3 DNA follows: TGTGCCAGCAGCTTAAAGGGCGGGGTTGAGCAGTTCTTC. Translated, it gives CASSLKGGVEQFF.

This sequence joins TRBV28 and TRBJ1-6; D not certain. The V end lost 5 bases, the J end lost 9 bases, and 8 bases lay between the germline ends. Germline lookup yields CDR1 MDHEN and CDR2 SYDVKM. The CDR3 has 12 residues. This chain's CDR3 is CASSPLRSPLHF. CDR3 bases: TGTGCCAGCAGTCCCCTCCGTTCACCCCTCCACTTT.

The rearrangement joins TRBV2 to TRBJ1-5, with D perhaps TRBD1 (5 bases). Germline CDR1 and CDR2: SNHLY and FYNNEI. This CDR3 is 16 amino acids long. V lost 2 bases, J lost 4 bases, and 15 bases lay in between. CDR3 bases: TGTGCCAGCAGTGAATTTGACAGCTCAGGGAATCAGCCCCAGCATTTT. This codes for CASSEFDSSGNQPQHF.

The CDR3 DNA sequence: TGCGCCAGCAGTGAGTTGTGTACTGTTGTGGGGGCGCAGGATGAAAAACTGTTTTTT. It translates to CASSELCTVVGAQDEKLFF. The rearrangement joins TRBV10-1 to TRBJ1-4, with D perhaps TRBD1 (6 bases). This CDR3 comprises 19 residues. V was pared by 1 base and J by 6 bases, with 24 bases between. In germline, CDR1 is WNHNN, CDR2 SYGVQD (reference sequence).

This chain connects TRBV4-3 to TRBJ1-2, with 8 positions matching TRBD1. CDR1 and CDR2 from the germline V gene are LGHNA and YSLEER. V was clipped by 2 bases and J by 8 bases; unmatched bases: 10. This CDR3 spans 15 amino acids. The CDR3 bases are TGCGCCAGCAGCCAATCCCCATCAGGGGGCAACGGCTACACCTTC. The encoded protein is CASSQSPSGGNGYTF.